The TCR beta chain described here comes from a study of T cell responses to AZD1222 COVID-19 vaccine. Findings and caveats of the study: The study found vaccine-associated CD4 TCRs spanning spike, dominant at 160-218 and 743-854. Two AZD1222 administrations were followed by greater Spike-specific TCR breadth and depth. White British ancestry dominated among donors, who included more females, and clonal diversity was possibly underestimated.

Investigators merged groups given second doses at roughly 4 or roughly 12 weeks. Trimming shortened V by 3 bases and J by 2 bases, and 21 bases separated the two germline ends. The CDR3 runs 18 residues. CDR1 and CDR2 from the germline V gene are SGHDT and YYEEEE. About this clone itself: Antigen: not known.

Sequenced by immunoSEQ multiplex PCR; TCRdb stores in-frame clones only, minus some. The sample has roughly 140,000 clones, about 89% seen once. The TCR comes from an adult who received the AZD1222 COVID-19 vaccine. The gene calls are TRBV5-6 and TRBJ1-5, with D hard to call. The sample in question was peripheral blood, obtained 28 days after the second AZD1222 dose. Written as DNA, the CDR3 is TGTGCCAGCAGCTCCACCCAGTCGGGGTCCCTAGGCAATCAGCCCCAGCATTTT. Translated, it gives CASSSTQSGSLGNQPQHF.